The T cell receptor beta chain described here comes from a study of T-cell reconstitution after alpha-beta-depleted transplantation in children. Study outcomes and limitations: The authors attributed T-cell counts and diversity one year after transplant mostly to newly produced T cells. Reports say that about two months after transplant, the alpha-beta T cells came out of several hundred graft clones that had expanded.

This clonotype came up many times. Its antigen remains unidentified. Germline CDR1 and CDR2: MGHDK and SYGVNS. V dropped 2 bases and J dropped 6 bases, with 13 bases sitting between them. This CDR3 is 15 amino acids long. Unique molecular identifiers were built into the TCRbeta library. TCRdb used MiXCR to reprocess the PCR reads, holding one entry per CDR3 protein. The data show 280,000 or so distinct CDR3 sequences, 11% seen once. This chain uses TRBV25-1 with TRBJ2-2; TRBD2 might be the D (6 bases). This TCR derives from a male patient aged 2-10 years who had a stem cell transplant for chronic granulomatous disease, so the T cells may come from the graft donor. The sequencing here drew on peripheral blood, taken 180 days after TCRalphabeta/CD19-depleted stem cell transplant. Here the CDR3 reads CASSEVREPPGELFF. The CDR3 bases are TGTGCCAGCAGTGAAGTCCGGGAGCCCCCCGGGGAGCTGTTTTTT.